This passage covers 2 T cell receptor beta chains from one sample sequenced in a study of Ad26.COV2.S vaccination and SARS-CoV-2 variants. Sequencing was performed with immunoSEQ multiplex PCR; in TCRdb, only in-frame clones are kept and a portion is missing. The sample has 300,000 to 400,000 clones, about 89% seen once; the top ten hold about 4.6%. Treatment of the sample: 15 to 20 received Ad26.COV2.S at low or high dose, single or two shots; about 5 received placebo; per-sample allocation not given. Specimen acquisition occurred on day 63 following the initial vaccine or placebo injection. Sequenced here: peripheral blood, sampled in a trial of Ad26.COV2.S vaccine versus placebo. These receptors all stem from a person between 18 and 59 years old who received the Ad26.COV2.S COVID-19 vaccine or a placebo.

CDR3 in DNA: TGCGCCAACCCGTACCGGAGGGGACAAGAGACCCAGTACTTC. Protein product: CANPYRRGQETQYF. V is TRBV5-1 and J is TRBJ2-5; the D gene is possibly TRBD2 (6 bases). V lost 9 bases and J 2 bases, leaving 17 bases between the germline ends. This CDR3 has 14 residues. Germline V gene lookup returns CDR1 SGHRS and CDR2 YFSETQ.

This sequence joins TRBV30 and TRBJ2-2; tentative D call: TRBD1 (6 bases). CDR1 and CDR2 (germline): GTSNPN, SVGIG (reference sequence). V gave up 3 bases and J gave up 5 bases, with 16 bases separating them. The CDR3 covers 15 residues. The CDR3 DNA sequence: TGTGCCTGGAGCCATGGGGGCGATGGGACCGGGGAGCTGTTTTTT. Translated: CAWSHGGDGTGELFF.